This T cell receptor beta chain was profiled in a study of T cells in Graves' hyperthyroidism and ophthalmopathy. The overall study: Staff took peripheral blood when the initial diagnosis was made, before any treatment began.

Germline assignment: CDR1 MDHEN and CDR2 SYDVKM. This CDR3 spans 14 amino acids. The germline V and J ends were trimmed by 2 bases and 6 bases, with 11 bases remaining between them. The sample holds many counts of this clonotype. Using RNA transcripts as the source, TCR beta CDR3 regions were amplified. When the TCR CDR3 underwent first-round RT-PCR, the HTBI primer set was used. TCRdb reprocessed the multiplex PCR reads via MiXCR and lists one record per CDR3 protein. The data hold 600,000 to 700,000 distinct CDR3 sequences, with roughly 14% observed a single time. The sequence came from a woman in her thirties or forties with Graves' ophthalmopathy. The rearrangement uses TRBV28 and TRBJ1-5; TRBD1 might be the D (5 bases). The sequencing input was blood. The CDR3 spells CASSLEAGPQPQHF. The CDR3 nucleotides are TGTGCCAGCAGTTTAGAGGCAGGGCCTCAGCCCCAGCATTTT.